The next 18 T cell receptor beta chains were all read from a single sample in a study of blood T cell repertoires in COVID-19. The assay was immunoSEQ multiplex PCR, and TCRdb's table has in-frame clones only and misses some. The table lists 140,000 to 150,000 clones, around 87% of them singletons. The specimen sequenced was peripheral blood. Receptors were obtained from a woman aged 50 to 60 with active or convalescent COVID-19.

This chain uses TRBV24-1 with TRBJ1-6, with D perhaps matching TRBD1 (6 bases). The germline gives CDR1 KGHDR, CDR2 SFDVKD. Trimming removed 4 bases at V and 9 bases at J, with 9 bases between. CDR3 length equals 13 residues. CDR3 amino acids: CATSERGGSPLHF. The CDR3 DNA follows: TGTGCCACCAGTGAAAGGGGGGGTTCACCCCTCCACTTT.

V usage is TRBV28 and J usage is TRBJ2-1; 11 bases align to TRBD1. This CDR3 region has 15 residues. Trimming removed 6 bases from V and 5 bases from J; junction bases left unmatched: 6. In germline, CDR1 is MDHEN, CDR2 SYDVKM. The DNA of the CDR3 is TGTGCCAGCAGCCCGGGGGGACAGGGGGACAATGAGCAGTTCTTC. This gives the protein CASSPGGQGDNEQFF.

The chain recombines TRBV7-9 with TRBJ1-2; 7 bases align to TRBD1. Germline V gives CDR1 SEHNR, CDR2 FQNEAQ (reference sequence). Trimming removed 1 base from V and 8 bases from J; junction bases left unmatched: 7. The CDR3 length is 14 residues. CDR3 DNA sequence: TGTGCCAGCAGCTTAGGTCTACAGGGGCAAGGCTACACCTTC. It encodes CASSLGLQGQGYTF.

The CDR3 sequence: CASSLALSPNSPLHF. The CDR3, as DNA: TGTGCCAGCAGCTTAGCTCTAAGCCCTAATTCACCCCTCCACTTT. The chain has TRBV7-2 and TRBJ1-6; D call uncertain. V lost 0 bases and J 6 bases, leaving 9 bases between the germline ends. This CDR3 is 15 amino acids long. Germline CDR1 and CDR2: SGHTA and FQGNSA.

The rearrangement uses TRBV25-1 and TRBJ1-4; D may be TRBD1 (5 bases). V gave up 3 bases and J gave up 8 bases, with 19 bases separating them. The CDR3 is 16 residues long. Looked up from germline, CDR1 is MGHDK and CDR2 is SYGVNS. CDR3 nucleotide sequence: TGTGCCAGCAGTGAGAGGTCGAGGCAGGGAGGGGAAAAACTGTTTTTT. Its translation: CASSERSRQGGEKLFF.

V gene TRBV29-1 combines with J gene TRBJ2-7; the D gene is possibly TRBD2 (6 bases). This CDR3 is 16 amino acids long. Per the germline V gene, CDR1 is SQVTM and CDR2 is ANQGSEA. V gave up 8 bases and J gave up 2 bases, with 25 bases separating them. This chain's CDR3 is CSHMGGQGEEAYEQYF. The CDR3 DNA follows: TGCAGCCATATGGGAGGCCAGGGAGAGGAGGCCTACGAGCAGTACTTC.

The V gene is TRBV6-1, the J gene TRBJ1-6; the D gene is possibly TRBD1 (6 bases). The V gene lost 7 bases and the J gene lost 1 base, with 20 bases spanning the gap. Per germline, CDR1 MNHNS and CDR2 SASEGT. This CDR3 contains 18 residues. CDR3 DNA sequence: TGTGCCAGCACCGAAGCTAACAGGGCTGTGTCCTATAATTCACCCCTCCACTTT. Encoded protein: CASTEANRAVSYNSPLHF.

The chain recombines TRBV6-2 or TRBV6-3 with TRBJ1-1; TRBD1 matches 8 bases. V shed 2 bases, J shed 0 bases, and the junction held 5 bases outside the gene matches. Germline V gene sequence: CDR1 MNHEY, CDR2 SVGEGT. CDR3 length: 16 amino acids. The CDR3 DNA reads as TGTGCCAGCAGTTACGCGAGACAGGGGATGAACACTGAAGCTTTCTTT. It is translated as CASSYARQGMNTEAFF.

V and J are TRBV9 and TRBJ1-2; D is unclear. The CDR3 consists of 15 residues. CDR1 and CDR2 from the germline V gene are SGDLS and YYNGEE. V gave up 0 bases and J gave up 5 bases, with 14 bases separating them. The CDR3 loop reads CASSVEEGVGYGYTF. The CDR3 DNA reads as TGTGCCAGCAGCGTAGAGGAGGGAGTAGGGTATGGCTACACCTTC. The full variable domain, its missing parts supplied by reference TRBV9 and TRBJ1-2, is DSGVTQTPKHLITATGQRVTLRCSPRSGDLSVYWYQQSLDQGLQFLIQYYNGEERAKGNILERFSAQQFPDLHSELNLSSLELGDSALYFCASSVEEGVGYGYTFGSGTRLTVV.

The V and J genes are TRBV5-1 and TRBJ2-7, with D tentatively TRBD1 (6 bases). V was clipped by 3 bases and J by 2 bases, with 12 bases between them. Germline CDR1 reads SGHRS; CDR2 reads YFSETQ. The CDR3 sequence is 14 residues long. The CDR3 sequence: CASSSSTGTYEQYF. The CDR3 DNA is TGCGCCAGCAGCTCGTCGACAGGTACCTACGAGCAGTACTTC.

The V and J genes are TRBV6-2 or TRBV6-3 and TRBJ2-2; TRBD2 agrees at 7 bases. CDR1 is MNHEY and CDR2 is SVGEGT in the germline V gene. V lost 5 bases to trimming and J lost 6 bases; unmatched junction nucleotides: 9. This CDR3 has 15 amino acids. The chain's CDR3 is CASSRAALASGELFF. The CDR3 region has the DNA TGTGCCAGCAGTCGTGCTGCACTAGCGTCCGGGGAGCTGTTTTTT.

The chain couples TRBV25-1 to TRBJ1-2; D perhaps matches TRBD1 (6 bases). V lost 6 bases and J 2 bases, leaving 10 bases between the germline ends. CDR1 is MGHDK and CDR2 is SYGVNS in the germline V gene. The CDR3 extends over 13 amino acids. The CDR3 sequence: CASRAGQNYGYTF. The CDR3 DNA sequence: TGTGCCAGCAGAGCGGGACAAAACTATGGCTACACCTTC.

The rearrangement uses TRBV7-6 and TRBJ1-5; D gene unclear. This CDR3 comprises 13 residues. Trimming stripped 1 base from V and 9 bases from J, with 10 bases between. The germline CDR1 and CDR2 sequences are SGHVS and FNYEAQ. CDR3 nucleotides: TGTGCCAGCAGCTTAGATTCCCTAGGGCCCCAGCATTTT. Protein product: CASSLDSLGPQHF.

This chain connects TRBV19 to TRBJ2-7; D unclear. This CDR3 has 16 amino acids. CDR1 and CDR2 (germline): LNHDA, SQIVND (reference sequence). Trimming removed 3 bases from V and 1 base from J, with 16 bases in between. CDR3 sequence: CASSMASSFLSYEQYF. The DNA for the CDR3 is TGTGCCAGTAGTATGGCGAGTAGCTTTCTTTCCTACGAGCAGTACTTC.

The chain is built from TRBV3-1 (or the pseudogene TRBV3-2) and TRBJ2-7; D is perhaps TRBD1 (6 bases). The CDR3 is 11 amino acids. V was shortened by 6 bases and J by 7 bases, with 10 bases between the two germline ends. Per germline, CDR1 LGHDT and CDR2 YNNKEL (reference sequence). The CDR3 DNA sequence: TGTGCCAGCAGGGGGGCGTGGGAGCAGTACTTC. Residues: CASRGAWEQYF.

For the CDR3, the DNA is TGTGCCAGCTCACCGGCAAGTACCAATTCACCCCTCCACTTT. This codes for CASSPASTNSPLHF. V usage is TRBV18 and J usage is TRBJ1-6; D uncertain. CDR1 and CDR2 (germline): KGHSH, LQKENI. The V gene lost 3 bases and the J gene lost 7 bases, with 10 bases spanning the gap. This CDR3 is 14 amino acids long.

The chain employs TRBV18 and TRBJ2-2, with 13 bases aligning to TRBD2. The V gene's germline CDR1 is KGHSH and CDR2 LQKENI. V lost 6 bases, J lost 4 bases, and 11 bases stayed unmatched. The CDR3 is made up of 18 amino acids. The CDR3 here is CASSPWTSGSSGTGELFF. The CDR3 DNA reads TGTGCCAGCTCGCCTTGGACTAGCGGGAGCAGTGGCACCGGGGAGCTGTTTTTT.

V and J are TRBV7-2 and TRBJ1-1; 8 bases are a match to TRBD1. Germline CDR1 reads SGHTA; CDR2 reads FQGNSA. The CDR3 has 16 residues. V trimming: 4 bases; J trimming: 5 bases; junction bases outside the gene matches: 12. In nucleotides, the CDR3 is TGTGCCAGCAGCTCTTCCAAGGACAGGGTTGGTACTGAAGCTTTCTTT. Translation gives CASSSSKDRVGTEAFF.